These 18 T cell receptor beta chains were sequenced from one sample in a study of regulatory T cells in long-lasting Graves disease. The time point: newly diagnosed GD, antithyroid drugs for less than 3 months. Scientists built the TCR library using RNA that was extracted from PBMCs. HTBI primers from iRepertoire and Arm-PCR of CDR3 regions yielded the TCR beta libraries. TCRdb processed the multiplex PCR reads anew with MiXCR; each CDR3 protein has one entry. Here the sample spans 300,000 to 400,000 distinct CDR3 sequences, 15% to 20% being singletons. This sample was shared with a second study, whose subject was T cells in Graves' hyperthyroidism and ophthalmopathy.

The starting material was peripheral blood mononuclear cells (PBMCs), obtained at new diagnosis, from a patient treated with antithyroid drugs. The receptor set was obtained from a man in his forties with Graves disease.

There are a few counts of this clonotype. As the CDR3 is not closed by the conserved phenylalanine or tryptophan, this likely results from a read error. The CDR3 DNA follows: TGCAGTGCGGAGGTGATGAACACTGAAGCTTTCCTT. This translates into CSAEVMNTEAFL. The chain is built from TRBV20-1 and TRBJ1-1; D is uncertain. Germline CDR1 is DFQATT and CDR2 is SNEGSKA (reference sequence). The CDR3 has 12 amino acids. V was shortened by 6 bases and J by 0 bases, with 8 bases between the two germline ends.

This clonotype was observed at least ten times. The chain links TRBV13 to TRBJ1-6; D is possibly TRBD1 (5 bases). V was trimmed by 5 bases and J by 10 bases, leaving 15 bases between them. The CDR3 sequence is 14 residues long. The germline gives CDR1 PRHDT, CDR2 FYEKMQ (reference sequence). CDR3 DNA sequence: TGTGCCAGCAGCCGGCGGGACTACGGGTCACCCCTCCACTTT. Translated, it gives CASSRRDYGSPLHF.

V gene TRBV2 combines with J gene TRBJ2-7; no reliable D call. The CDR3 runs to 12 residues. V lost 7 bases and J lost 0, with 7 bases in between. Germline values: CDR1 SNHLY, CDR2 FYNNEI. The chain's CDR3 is CASILSSYEQYF. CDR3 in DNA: TGTGCCAGCATTTTGAGCTCCTACGAGCAGTACTTC.

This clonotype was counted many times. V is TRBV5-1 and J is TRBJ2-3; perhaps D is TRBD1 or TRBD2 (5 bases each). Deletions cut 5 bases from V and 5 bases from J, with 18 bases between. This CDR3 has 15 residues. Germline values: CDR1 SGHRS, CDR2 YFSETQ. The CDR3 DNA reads TGCGCCAGCAGAGCGGACCCGAGGGGTGAAGATACGCAGTATTTT. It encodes CASRADPRGEDTQYF.

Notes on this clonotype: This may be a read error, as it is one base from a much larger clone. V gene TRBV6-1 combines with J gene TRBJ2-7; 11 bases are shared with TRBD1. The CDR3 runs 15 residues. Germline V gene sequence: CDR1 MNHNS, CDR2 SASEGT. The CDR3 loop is CASSSGTGGRNEQCF. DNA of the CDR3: TGTGCCAGCAGCTCCGGGACAGGGGGTCGGAACGAGCAGTGCTTC.

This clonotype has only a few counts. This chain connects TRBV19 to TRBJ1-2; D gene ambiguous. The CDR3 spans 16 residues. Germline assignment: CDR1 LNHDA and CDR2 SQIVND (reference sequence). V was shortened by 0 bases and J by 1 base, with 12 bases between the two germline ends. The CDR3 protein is CASSIDPGYLNYGYTF. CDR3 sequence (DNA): TGTGCCAGTAGTATAGATCCGGGATACCTTAACTATGGCTACACCTTC.

CDR3 sequence reads: CASSVRDRGIGQYF. The CDR3 coding sequence is TGTGCCAGCAGTGTCCGGGACAGGGGGATCGGGCAGTACTTC. The gene calls are TRBV12-3 or TRBV12-4 and TRBJ2-7, with 11 positions matching TRBD1. The trim removed 5 bases at V and 9 bases at J, leaving 9 bases unmatched. The CDR3 sequence is 14 residues long.

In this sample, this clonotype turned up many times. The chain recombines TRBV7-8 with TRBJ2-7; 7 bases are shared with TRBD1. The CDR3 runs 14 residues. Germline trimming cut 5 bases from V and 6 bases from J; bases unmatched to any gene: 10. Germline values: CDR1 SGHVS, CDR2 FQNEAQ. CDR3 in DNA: TGTGCCAGCAGCACCCGACAGGGTTTCGGCGAGCAGTACTTC. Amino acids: CASSTRQGFGEQYF. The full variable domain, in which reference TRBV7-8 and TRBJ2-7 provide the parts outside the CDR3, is GAGVSQSPRYKVAKRGQDVALRCDPISGHVSLFWYQQALGQGPEFLTYFQNEAQLDKSGLPSDRFFAERPEGSVSTLKIQRTQQEDSAVYLCASSTRQGFGEQYFGPGTRLTVT.

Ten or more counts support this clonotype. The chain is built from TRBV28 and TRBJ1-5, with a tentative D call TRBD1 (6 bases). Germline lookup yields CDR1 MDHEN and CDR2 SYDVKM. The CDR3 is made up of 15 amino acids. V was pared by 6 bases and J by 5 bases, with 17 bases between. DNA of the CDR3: TGTGCCAGCAGCCCCGGAAGGGAGGGGGATCAGCCCCAGCATTTT. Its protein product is CASSPGREGDQPQHF.

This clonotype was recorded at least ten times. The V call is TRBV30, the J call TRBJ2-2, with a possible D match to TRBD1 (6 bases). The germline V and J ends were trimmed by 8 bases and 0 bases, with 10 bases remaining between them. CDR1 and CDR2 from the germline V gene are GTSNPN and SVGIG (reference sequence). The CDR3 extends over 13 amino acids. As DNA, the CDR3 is TGTGCCCGGGACACATCGAACACCGGGGAGCTGTTTTTT. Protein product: CARDTSNTGELFF.

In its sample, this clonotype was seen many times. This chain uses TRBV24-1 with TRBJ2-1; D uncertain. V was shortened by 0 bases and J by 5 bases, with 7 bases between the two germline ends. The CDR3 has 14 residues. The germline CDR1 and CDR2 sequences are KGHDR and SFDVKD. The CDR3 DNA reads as TGTGCCACCAGTGATTTGTACCGAGACAATGAGCAGTTCTTC. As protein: CATSDLYRDNEQFF.

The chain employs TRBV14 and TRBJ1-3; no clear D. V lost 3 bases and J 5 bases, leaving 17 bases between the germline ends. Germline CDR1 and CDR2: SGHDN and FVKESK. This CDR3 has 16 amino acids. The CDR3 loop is CASSQEGRRARNTIYF. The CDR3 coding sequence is TGTGCCAGCAGCCAGGAAGGACGGCGGGCGCGAAACACCATATATTTT. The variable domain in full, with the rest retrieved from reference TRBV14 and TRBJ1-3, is EAGVTQFPSHSVIEKGQTVTLRCDPISGHDNLYWYRRVMGKEIKFLLHFVKESKQDESGMPNNRFLAERTGGTYSTLKVQPAELEDSGVYFCASSQEGRRARNTIYFGEGSWLTVV.

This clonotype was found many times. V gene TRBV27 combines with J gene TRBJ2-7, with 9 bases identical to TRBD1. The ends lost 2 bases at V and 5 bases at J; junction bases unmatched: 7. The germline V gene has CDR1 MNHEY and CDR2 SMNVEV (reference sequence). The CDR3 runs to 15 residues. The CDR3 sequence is CASSLTWTGAHEQYF. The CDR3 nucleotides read TGTGCCAGCAGTTTAACCTGGACAGGGGCCCACGAGCAGTACTTC.

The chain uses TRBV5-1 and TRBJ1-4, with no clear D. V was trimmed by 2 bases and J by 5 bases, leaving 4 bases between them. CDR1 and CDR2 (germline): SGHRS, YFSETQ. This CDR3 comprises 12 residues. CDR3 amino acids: CASSFQNEKLFF. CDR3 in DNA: TGCGCCAGCAGCTTCCAGAATGAAAAACTGTTTTTT.

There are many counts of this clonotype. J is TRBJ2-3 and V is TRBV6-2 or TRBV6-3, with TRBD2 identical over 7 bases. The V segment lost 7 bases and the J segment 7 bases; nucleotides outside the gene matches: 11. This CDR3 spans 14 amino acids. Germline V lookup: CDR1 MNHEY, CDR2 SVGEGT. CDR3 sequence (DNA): TGTGCCAGCACCCCAGCGGGGAAAGGGAATACGCAGTATTTT. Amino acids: CASTPAGKGNTQYF.

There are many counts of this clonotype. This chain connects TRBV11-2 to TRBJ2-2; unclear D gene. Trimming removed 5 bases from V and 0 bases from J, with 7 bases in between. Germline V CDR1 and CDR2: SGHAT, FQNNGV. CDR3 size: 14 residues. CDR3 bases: TGTGCCAGCAGCCAACCTCCGAACACCGGGGAGCTGTTTTTT. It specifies CASSQPPNTGELFF.

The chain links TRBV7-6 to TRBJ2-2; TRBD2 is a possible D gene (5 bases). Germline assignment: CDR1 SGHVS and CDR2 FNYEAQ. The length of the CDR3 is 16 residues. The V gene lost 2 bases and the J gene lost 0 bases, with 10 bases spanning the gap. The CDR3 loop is CASSLRGQANTGELFF. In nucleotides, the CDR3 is TGTGCCAGCAGCTTACGCGGGCAAGCGAACACCGGGGAGCTGTTTTTT.

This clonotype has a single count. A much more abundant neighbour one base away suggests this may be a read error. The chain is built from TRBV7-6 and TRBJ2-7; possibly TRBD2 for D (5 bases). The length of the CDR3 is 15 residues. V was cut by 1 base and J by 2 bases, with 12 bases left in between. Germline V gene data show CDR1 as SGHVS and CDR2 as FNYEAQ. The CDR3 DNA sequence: TGTGCCAGCAGCTTAGGCGACGGGGTTCCCTACGAGCAGTACTTC. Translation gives CASSLGDGVPYEQYF.